These 29 T cell receptor beta chains originate from one sample sequenced in a study of tumor-infiltrating lymphocytes in primary liver carcinoma. Researchers generated TCR beta cDNA from roughly 510 ng of total RNA, relying on a constant-region primer. Three rounds of nested multiplex PCR with slightly modified ARM-PCR produced TCR beta libraries. PCR rounds one and two used TRBV1-TRBV30 forward primers with a C-beta reverse primer for 10 cycles each. Using its own MiXCR run on the multiplex PCR reads, TCRdb lists one record per CDR3 protein. The sample shows hundreds of thousands of distinct CDR3 sequences, around three fifths of them seen only once. Alongside blood RNA obtained from unsorted whole blood, germline DNA was also extracted. The sequenced sample consisted of peripheral blood. These receptors were obtained from a man aged 35 to 55 with primary liver carcinoma and hepatitis B virus infection.

In its sample, this clonotype was seen once. The conserved final phenylalanine or tryptophan is absent from the CDR3, which likely points to a read error. The chain is built from TRBV6-2 or TRBV6-3 and TRBJ2-1, with D perhaps matching TRBD1 or TRBD2 (5 bases each). This CDR3 has 15 residues. Germline values: CDR1 MNHEY, CDR2 SVGEGT. V gave up 2 bases and J gave up 3 bases, with 11 bases separating them. CDR3 DNA: TGTGCCAGCAGTTACGTCAGGGAGCTCTACAATGAGCAGTTCTCC. It is translated as CASSYVRELYNEQFS.

Remarks on this clonotype: The junction departs from the called germline gene at one end, perhaps through a read error. The J gene is TRBJ2-7, the V gene TRBV28; D remains unclear. The CDR3 is made up of 12 amino acids. Germline CDR1 MDHEN, CDR2 SYDVKM. CDR3 residues: CARSLWLAEQYF. The DNA for the CDR3 is TGTGCCAGGAGTTTATGGTTGGCCGAGCAGTACTTC.

Notes on this clonotype: The germline gene is not matched at one end of the junction; a read error may be the cause. The V call is TRBV7-9, the J call TRBJ2-7; D perhaps matches TRBD2 (5 bases). Looked up from germline, CDR1 is SEHNR and CDR2 is FQNEAQ (reference sequence). CDR3 length: 13 amino acids. The CDR3 nucleotides are TGTGTCAGCAGCCGGACTCCTTCCTACGAGCAGTGCTTC. This sequence encodes CVSSRTPSYEQCF.

The chain has TRBV7-2 and TRBJ1-1; 7 bases are a match to TRBD1. V lost 3 bases to trimming and J lost 1 base; unmatched junction nucleotides: 5. Germline V gives CDR1 SGHTA, CDR2 FQGNSA. The CDR3 length is 15 residues. The CDR3 region has the DNA TGTGCCAGCAGCTTGCCGGGACAGAAGAACACTGAAGCTTTCTTT. This gives the protein CASSLPGQKNTEAFF.

The gene calls are TRBV5-6 and TRBJ2-5; TRBD1 agrees at 11 bases. The CDR3 extends over 15 amino acids. Germline V lookup: CDR1 SGHDT, CDR2 YYEEEE. Losses at the gene ends were 1 base for V and 5 bases for J; bases not matched to a gene: 4. For the CDR3, the DNA is TGTGCCAGCAGCTTGCCGGACAGGGGGCGGGAGACCCAGTACTTC. This encodes CASSLPDRGRETQYF.

This clonotype was counted at least ten times. The CDR3 DNA reads TGTGCCAGCAGTTTAAGGCTGCTAGCGGGAGGACTATACGAGCAGTACTTC. Amino acids: CASSLRLLAGGLYEQYF. The genes are TRBV12-3 or TRBV12-4 and TRBJ2-7; TRBD2 matches at 11 bases. The CDR3 length is 17 residues. V gave up 2 bases and J gave up 4 bases; unmatched junction bases: 10.

A word on this clonotype: This likely comes from a read error, as the CDR3 has no conserved phenylalanine or tryptophan at its end. This chain uses TRBV6-1 with TRBJ1-5; 7 nucleotides align to TRBD1. Germline V gives CDR1 MNHNS, CDR2 SASEGT. The CDR3 loop spans 16 amino acids. The CDR3 reads CASSGRQGISNQPQHY. The CDR3 DNA reads as TGCGCCAGCAGTGGGCGACAGGGAATTAGCAATCAGCCCCAGCATTAT.

As concerns this clonotype: One base away lies a much larger clone, so this may be a sequencing read error. This chain uses TRBV28 with TRBJ2-3; TRBD2 is a possible D gene (5 bases). This CDR3 has 13 residues. Germline V CDR1 and CDR2: MDHEN, SYDVKM. This CDR3 reads CVSSLASGGTQYF. For the CDR3, the DNA is TGTGTCAGCAGTTTAGCGAGTGGAGGCACGCAGTATTTT.

This clonotype was counted a few times. A much larger clone is a single base away; this may be a read error. This CDR3 is missing its conserved last phenylalanine or tryptophan, likely due to a read error. The genes are TRBV5-6 and TRBJ2-3, with 7 bases that match TRBD1. V gave up 6 bases and J gave up 6 bases; unmatched junction bases: 7. The CDR3 sequence is 13 residues long. The germline V gene encodes CDR1 SGHDT and CDR2 YYEEEE. The CDR3 sequence: CASIWLQGDTQYY. DNA of the CDR3: TGTGCCAGCATCTGGTTACAGGGGGATACGCAGTATTAT.

This clonotype appeared many times. This rearrangement joins TRBV6-1 to TRBJ1-2; D may be TRBD1 (6 bases). Per the germline V gene, CDR1 is MNHNS and CDR2 is SASEGT. Trimming removed 9 bases at V and 1 base at J, with 18 bases between. The CDR3 is 15 residues long. The DNA for the CDR3 is TGTGCCAGTTCCAGGGGAATGAGTAGTAACTATGGCTACACCTTC. This encodes CASSRGMSSNYGYTF.

The chain has TRBV13 and TRBJ1-6; D uncertain. Looked up from germline, CDR1 is PRHDT and CDR2 is FYEKMQ (reference sequence). Trimming removed 5 bases at V and 0 bases at J, with 5 bases between. The CDR3 contains 14 residues. CDR3 in amino acids: CASSGSSYNSPLHF. The CDR3 bases are TGTGCCAGCAGCGGAAGCTCCTATAATTCACCCCTCCACTTT.

This clonotype showed up many times. The chain combines TRBV5-4 with TRBJ1-5; perhaps TRBD1 as D (5 bases). Germline lookup yields CDR1 SGHNT and CDR2 YYREEE (reference sequence). Trimming cost V 0 bases and J 1 base, with 5 bases left between them. The CDR3 contains 14 residues. The chain's CDR3 is CASSLAGSNQPQHF. CDR3 in DNA: TGTGCCAGCAGCTTGGCAGGGAGCAATCAGCCCCAGCATTTT.

The chain has TRBV6-2 or TRBV6-3 and TRBJ2-5, with D unresolved. This CDR3 is 12 amino acids long. V was pared by 7 bases and J by 4 bases, with 10 bases between. Germline CDR1 reads MNHEY; CDR2 reads SVGEGT. CDR3 residues: CASNFSSETQYF. For the CDR3, the DNA is TGTGCCAGCAATTTTTCTTCAGAGACCCAGTACTTC.

A word on this clonotype: This may come from a read error, since a much larger clone is one base off. The V call is TRBV13, the J call TRBJ2-1; D possibly corresponds to TRBD1 (6 bases). CDR1 PRHDT and CDR2 FYEKMQ come from the germline V gene (reference sequence). The CDR3 consists of 14 residues. The CDR3 DNA sequence: TGTGCCATCAGCCCCTTAGGACAGTACAATGAGCAGTTCTTC. This sequence encodes CAISPLGQYNEQFF.

This clonotype was detected many times. The chain uses TRBV4-3 and TRBJ2-1; TRBD1 or TRBD2 may be the D gene (5 bases each). V lost 1 base and J 9 bases, leaving 10 bases between the germline ends. Germline CDR1 and CDR2: LGHNA and YSLEER. This CDR3 spans 13 amino acids. In nucleotides, the CDR3 is TGCGCCAGCAGCCAAGTAAGGGGAGTTGAGCAGTTCTTC. Translating it yields CASSQVRGVEQFF.

A remark on this clonotype: This may be a read error, as it is one base from a much larger clone. The V gene is TRBV10-3, the J gene TRBJ2-4; no reliable D call. CDR1 and CDR2 (germline): ENHRY, SYGVKD. The CDR3 runs to 14 residues. CDR3 sequence (DNA): TGTGTCATCAGTGAAGCAGCGCTAGAAAACATTCAGTACTTC. Its translation: CVISEAALENIQYF.

This clonotype has just a few counts. The chain carries TRBV30 and TRBJ2-2; 9 bases are shared with TRBD2. Germline CDR1 is GTSNPN and CDR2 is SVGIG (reference sequence). This CDR3 is 15 amino acids long. Unmatched junction bases numbered 6, after V lost 6 bases and J lost 1 base. This CDR3 is CACDSTSGNTGELFF. Here the CDR3 DNA reads TGTGCCTGCGATTCGACTAGCGGGAACACCGGGGAGCTGTTTTTT.

Comment on this clonotype: A read error may be the cause here, since a much bigger clone is one base away. The chain recombines TRBV28 with TRBJ2-1; no definite D call. V shed 4 bases and J shed 7 bases, with 14 bases lying between them. This CDR3 has 14 residues. The V gene's germline CDR1 is MDHEN and CDR2 SYDVKM. The CDR3 bases are TGTGCCAGCAGTTCTATATCATTAACTAATGAGCAGTTCTTC. Amino acids: CASSSISLTNEQFF. Together with reference TRBV28 and TRBJ2-1, the CDR3 gives the full variable domain: DVKVTQSSRYLVKRTGEKVFLECVQDMDHENMFWYRQDPGLGLRLIYFSYDVKMKEKGDIPEGYSVSREKKERFSLILESASTNQTSMYLCASSSISLTNEQFFGPGTRLTVL.

In regard to this clonotype: This may stem from a read error, because a much larger clone lies one nucleotide away. This chain links TRBV6-6 with TRBJ2-1; D not certain. This CDR3 is 12 amino acids long. From germline, CDR1 is MNHNY and CDR2 SVGAGI (reference sequence). V lost 7 bases, J lost 8 bases, and 12 bases lay in between. This CDR3 is CASNSTTHEQFF. CDR3 coding DNA: TGTGCCAGCAATTCCACGACCCATGAGCAGTTCTTC.

This clonotype turned up a few times. The CDR3 sequence: CAGSRGGGHTDTQYF. CDR3 DNA: TGTGCCGGCTCTCGTGGCGGGGGCCACACAGATACGCAGTATTTT. The chain links TRBV5-4 to TRBJ2-3; a possible D gene is TRBD2 (7 bases). CDR1 is SGHNT and CDR2 is YYREEE in the germline V gene (reference sequence). The CDR3 spans 15 residues. Trimming pared 10 bases from V and 2 bases from J, leaving 20 bases between.

Notes on this clonotype: One junction end does not reproduce the germline sequence, and a read error may be involved. The rearrangement uses TRBV5-1 and TRBJ2-1, with 9 nucleotides matching TRBD2. The CDR3 extends over 16 amino acids. CDR1 and CDR2 from the germline V gene are SGHRS and YFSETQ. The CDR3 spells CASSVTGTSSYNERSF. CDR3 bases: TGCGCCAGCAGCGTCACCGGGACTAGCTCCTACAATGAGCGGTCCTTC. Combining the CDR3 with reference TRBV5-1 and TRBJ2-1 gives the whole variable domain KAGVTQTPRYLIKTRGQQVTLSCSPISGHRSVSWYQQTPGQGLQFLFEYFSETQRNKGNFPGRFSGRQFSNSRSEMNVSTLELGDSALYLCASSVTGTSSYNERSFGPGTRLTVL.

V and J are TRBV11-1 and TRBJ2-7, with D possibly being TRBD1 (6 bases). This CDR3 is built from 11 residues. Germline V gene sequence: CDR1 SGHAT, CDR2 FQDESV (reference sequence). CDR3 sequence reads: CVRKGAYEQYF. The CDR3 DNA follows: TGTGTCCGCAAGGGGGCCTACGAGCAGTACTTC.

The V call is TRBV7-9, the J call TRBJ1-1, with D hard to call. V gave up 7 bases and J gave up 2 bases, with 8 bases separating them. Germline loops: CDR1 SEHNR, CDR2 FQNEAQ (reference sequence). The CDR3 totals 12 residues. CDR3 DNA: TGTGCCAGCACCCCGGCCAACACTGAAGCTTTCTTT. Residues: CASTPANTEAFF.

Remarks on this clonotype: Given a much more abundant clone one base away, this may be a read error. The V gene is TRBV4-1, the J gene TRBJ1-1, with D hard to call. The CDR3 contains 14 residues. Per the germline V gene, CDR1 is MGHRA and CDR2 is YSYEKL. CDR3 in amino acids: CANSQEGSNTEAFF. CDR3 bases: TGCGCCAACAGCCAAGAAGGCTCCAACACTGAAGCTTTCTTT.

A remark on this clonotype: A much larger clone is a single base away; this may be a read error. The CDR3 protein is CASSLTGSNEAFF. The DNA of the CDR3 is TGTGCCAGCAGCCTGACAGGGTCGAATGAAGCTTTCTTT. The chain joins TRBV6-6 to TRBJ1-1; 7 nucleotides align to TRBD1. The CDR3 consists of 13 residues. Germline-derived CDR1 and CDR2 are MNHNY and SVGAGI (reference sequence). J was trimmed by 7 bases and V by 6 bases; bases with no gene match: 8.

This clonotype was seen at least ten times. The J gene is TRBJ1-2, the V gene TRBV4-2, with a possible D match to TRBD1 (6 bases). In germline, CDR1 is LGHNA, CDR2 YNFKEQ. The CDR3 is 12 amino acids. V was shortened by 6 bases and J by 8 bases, with 13 bases between the two germline ends. The CDR3 nucleotides read TGTGCCAGCAGGGTCAACAGGGACGGCTACACCTTC. The encoded protein is CASRVNRDGYTF.

Comment on this clonotype: A read error is possible here, since a much larger clone lies one base away. The chain recombines TRBV11-2 with TRBJ2-1, with 9 bases lining up with TRBD2. The CDR3 extends over 13 amino acids. Trimming at V came to 6 bases and at J to 6 bases, leaving 3 bases not matched to a gene. Germline lookup yields CDR1 SGHAT and CDR2 FQNNGV. The CDR3 DNA is TGTGCCAGCAGAAGACTAGCGGTCAATGAGCAGTTCTTC. It encodes CASRRLAVNEQFF.

For this clonotype: This may stem from a read error, because a much larger clone lies one nucleotide away. This chain links TRBV6-5 with TRBJ2-5, with TRBD2 identical over 9 bases. Germline values: CDR1 MNHEY, CDR2 SVGAGI. CDR3 size: 16 residues. CDR3 sequence: CTSSYSVLAGIETQYF. The CDR3 region has the DNA TGTACCAGCAGTTACTCTGTACTAGCGGGTATAGAGACCCAGTACTTC.

This clonotype was observed at least ten times. This chain connects TRBV4-2 to TRBJ2-5, with D unresolved. Germline values: CDR1 LGHNA, CDR2 YNFKEQ. The germline V and J ends were trimmed by 3 bases and 4 bases, with 18 bases remaining between them. The CDR3 spans 16 residues. In nucleotides, the CDR3 is TGTGCCAGCAGCCAGACGGCAAGGACGGTGAGAGAGACCCAGTACTTC. Encoded protein: CASSQTARTVRETQYF.